The 26 T cell receptor beta chains below all came from one sample that was sequenced in a study of graft-versus-host responses after intestinal transplantation. Repertoires were generated with immunoSEQ multiplex PCR, while TCRdb's copy carries only in-frame clones and drops some. The table lists tens of thousands of clones, around 91% of them singletons. The specimen comprised PBMCs, sampled about 120 days after intestinal transplantation. The origin of the receptors is a human patient who received an intestinal transplant, so some T cells may come from the graft donor.

V gene TRBV7-9 combines with J gene TRBJ2-5; D is undetermined. Germline V gene sequence: CDR1 SEHNR, CDR2 FQNEAQ (reference sequence). Trimming removed 5 bases at V and 4 bases at J, with 14 bases between. This CDR3 region has 14 residues. The CDR3 coding sequence is TGTGCCAGCAGCATTGACACGACCGGAGAGACCCAGTACTTC. This encodes CASSIDTTGETQYF.

The chain couples TRBV7-3 to TRBJ2-7; 8 positions match TRBD1. This CDR3 contains 13 residues. CDR1 is SGHTA and CDR2 is FQGTGA in the germline V gene. Trimming removed 4 bases from V and 3 bases from J; junction bases left unmatched: 2. The CDR3, as DNA: TGTGCCAGCAGCTCTGACAGGGGCTACGAGCAGTACTTC. Translating it yields CASSSDRGYEQYF.

The V gene is TRBV5-1, the J gene TRBJ2-2, with 11 bases matching TRBD1. V shed 4 bases and J 5 bases; nucleotides not matched to a gene: 4. The CDR3 consists of 15 residues. Germline CDR1 reads SGHRS; CDR2 reads YFSETQ. CDR3 bases: TGCGCCAGCAGCACCGGACAGGGGGCGACCGGGGAGCTGTTTTTT. Protein product: CASSTGQGATGELFF.

The chain links TRBV13 to TRBJ1-4; 8 bases are a match to TRBD1. The V and J ends lost 0 bases and 8 bases, in that order; junction bases with no gene match: 5. The CDR3 has 15 residues. Germline assignment: CDR1 PRHDT and CDR2 FYEKMQ (reference sequence). The CDR3, as DNA: TGTGCCAGCAGCTTAGGAACGGACAGGGAAGAAAAACTGTTTTTT. This gives the protein CASSLGTDREEKLFF.

The V and J genes are TRBV11-2 and TRBJ2-3; D possibly corresponds to TRBD1 (6 bases). CDR3 length equals 15 residues. The germline CDR1 and CDR2 sequences are SGHAT and FQNNGV. V shed 2 bases and J shed 2 bases, with 11 bases lying between them. The CDR3 spells CASSLPGAHTDTQYF. As DNA, the CDR3 is TGTGCCAGCAGCTTACCAGGGGCCCACACAGATACGCAGTATTTT.

The chain couples TRBV7-9 to TRBJ2-1; D gene ambiguous. Trimming pared 4 bases from V and 3 bases from J, leaving 16 bases between. The germline V gene encodes CDR1 SEHNR and CDR2 FQNEAQ (reference sequence). This CDR3 comprises 16 residues. The CDR3 here is CASSSYGLSGYNEQFF. The DNA of the CDR3 is TGTGCCAGCAGCTCCTACGGCCTATCCGGCTACAATGAGCAGTTCTTC.

J is TRBJ1-4 and V is TRBV6-6; D gene ambiguous. CDR3 length: 15 residues. Germline CDR1 reads MNHNY; CDR2 reads SVGAGI (reference sequence). Trimming stripped 7 bases from V and 1 base from J, with 13 bases between. CDR3 loop: CASKTRPLTNEKLFF. The CDR3 DNA follows: TGTGCCAGCAAGACCCGACCCCTAACTAATGAAAAACTGTTTTTT.

This clone was detected once. V gene TRBV2 combines with J gene TRBJ1-5, with D possibly matching TRBD1 (5 bases). Germline values: CDR1 SNHLY, CDR2 FYNNEI. The CDR3 has 14 amino acids. V lost 3 bases to trimming and J lost 4 bases, with 10 bases between them. The CDR3 region is CASSDRDRNQPQHF. The CDR3 bases are TGTGCCAGCAGTGACAGGGATAGAAATCAGCCCCAGCATTTT.

The V call is TRBV6-5, the J call TRBJ1-5; D gene uncertain. The CDR3 has 13 amino acids. Deletions cut 8 bases from V and 2 bases from J, with 10 bases between. Germline-derived CDR1 and CDR2 are MNHEY and SVGAGI. The CDR3 loop is CASRGGGNQPQHF. As DNA, the CDR3 is TGTGCCAGCCGGGGTGGGGGCAATCAGCCCCAGCATTTT.

The J gene is TRBJ2-4, the V gene TRBV28; D assignment may be TRBD1 or TRBD2 (5 bases each). Germline V gives CDR1 MDHEN, CDR2 SYDVKM. CDR3 length: 15 residues. The V end was cut by 4 bases, the J end by 2 bases, with 12 bases between. CDR3 coding DNA: TGTGCCAGCAGTTATACCGGGACCTCCAAAAACATTCAGTACTTC. Translating it yields CASSYTGTSKNIQYF.

V gene TRBV2 combines with J gene TRBJ2-7, with TRBD1 matching over 9 bases. Germline CDR1 and CDR2: SNHLY and FYNNEI. After removal of 2 bases from V and 3 bases from J, the junction contained 5 bases not matched to a gene. CDR3 length: 15 amino acids. The CDR3, as DNA: TGTGCCAGCAGTGAACTTGGGACAGGGTTCTACGAGCAGTACTTC. Translating gives CASSELGTGFYEQYF.

The rearrangement uses TRBV6-5 and TRBJ1-6; the D is unclear. CDR3 length: 15 amino acids. The V end lost 6 bases, the J end lost 9 bases, and 18 bases lay between the germline ends. Germline CDR1 and CDR2: MNHEY and SVGAGI. The CDR3 DNA is TGTGCCAGCAGCTGGAGAGTCCCCCCCAGTTCACCCCTCCACTTT. Residues: CASSWRVPPSSPLHF.

This chain joins TRBV5-4 and TRBJ1-3; 7 positions agree with TRBD1. The germline V gene has CDR1 SGHNT and CDR2 YYREEE (reference sequence). The CDR3 spans 14 residues. The V gene end was trimmed by 2 bases and the J gene end by 5 bases; junction bases not matched to a gene: 4. CDR3 in DNA: TGTGCCAGCAGCTTCGGGACAGAGAGAAACACCATATATTTT. Encoded protein: CASSFGTERNTIYF.

The chain has TRBV28 and TRBJ2-5; D might be TRBD2 (6 bases). The J call may be in error: the DNA end matches TRBJ2-7 better. From germline, CDR1 is MDHEN and CDR2 SYDVKM. The CDR3 totals 14 residues. The CDR3 DNA is TGTGCCAGCAGTTTAAGGTCGGGAGTTTACGAGCAGTACTTC. It codes for CASSLRSGVYEQYF.

The chain has TRBV7-9 and TRBJ2-1; 11 bases are a match to TRBD2. The length of the CDR3 is 17 residues. Germline loops: CDR1 SEHNR, CDR2 FQNEAQ (reference sequence). Losses at the gene ends were 5 bases for V and 5 bases for J; bases not matched to a gene: 11. CDR3 loop: CASSNTLAGGPDNEQFF. The DNA for the CDR3 is TGTGCCAGCAGCAATACCTTAGCGGGAGGGCCTGACAATGAGCAGTTCTTC.

The J gene is TRBJ2-3, the V gene TRBV11-3, with 7 positions matching TRBD1. In germline, CDR1 is SGHNT, CDR2 YENEEA. CDR3 size: 16 residues. Losses at the gene ends were 5 bases for V and 1 base for J; bases not matched to a gene: 9. The CDR3 nucleotides read TGTGCCAGCAGCCCCGGGACAGAGACTCGCACAGATACGCAGTATTTT. This codes for CASSPGTETRTDTQYF. The full variable domain, in which reference TRBV11-3 and TRBJ2-3 provide the parts outside the CDR3, is EAGVVQSPRYKIIEKKQPVAFWCNPISGHNTLYWYLQNLGQGPELLIRYENEEAVDDSQLPKDRFSAERLKGVDSTLKIQPAELGDSAVYLCASSPGTETRTDTQYFGPGTRLTVL.

This clone was detected only a few times. V usage is TRBV5-1 and J usage is TRBJ1-4; 9 bases are shared with TRBD1. This CDR3 region has 17 residues. The V and J ends lost 4 bases and 0 bases, in that order; junction bases with no gene match: 7. The germline gives CDR1 SGHRS, CDR2 YFSETQ. CDR3 sequence: CASSLGTGTSTNEKLFF. In DNA form, the CDR3 reads TGCGCCAGCAGCCTTGGGACAGGGACGTCAACTAATGAAAAACTGTTTTTT.

The chain recombines TRBV11-2 with TRBJ1-2; TRBD1 matches at 12 bases. V lost 0 bases to trimming and J lost 4 bases; unmatched junction nucleotides: 6. Germline V gene lookup returns CDR1 SGHAT and CDR2 FQNNGV. The CDR3 is 17 amino acids. CDR3 in DNA: TGTGCCAGCAGCTTAGACCGCGGGACAGGGGGCGGCTATGGCTACACCTTC. Its protein product is CASSLDRGTGGGYGYTF.

The CDR3 reads CASSSPLAGNSYNEQFF. The CDR3 coding sequence is TGTGCCAGCAGTTCCCCTCTAGCGGGGAACTCCTACAATGAGCAGTTCTTC. The chain couples TRBV28 to TRBJ2-1; 9 positions agree with TRBD2. V was clipped by 4 bases and J by 0 bases; unmatched bases: 7. Germline-derived CDR1 and CDR2 are MDHEN and SYDVKM. The CDR3 length is 17 residues.

As to this clone: One end of the junction fails to match germline, which may point to a read error. This chain joins TRBV11-3 and TRBJ1-2; D might be TRBD1 (5 bases). This CDR3 comprises 15 residues. Germline CDR1 SGHNT, CDR2 YENEEA. CDR3 amino acids: CATSGGRDPNYGYTF. In DNA, the CDR3 is TGTGCCACCAGCGGGGGGAGGGACCCTAACTATGGCTACACCTTC.

This sequence joins TRBV19 and TRBJ1-6; a possible D gene is TRBD1 (5 bases). Per the germline V gene, CDR1 is LNHDA and CDR2 is SQIVND (reference sequence). The V and J ends lost 8 bases and 9 bases respectively, with 20 bases between them. CDR3 length: 15 amino acids. DNA of the CDR3: TGTGCCAGTTCTTTCCAGGACGGGGGGATTTCACCCCTCCACTTT. Translated, it gives CASSFQDGGISPLHF.

The V call is TRBV28, the J call TRBJ2-7, with no clear D. The V gene lost 3 bases and the J gene lost 3 bases, with 12 bases spanning the gap. Germline CDR1 and CDR2: MDHEN and SYDVKM. This CDR3 has 14 amino acids. The CDR3 sequence is CASSFGVPGYEQYF. The CDR3 coding sequence is TGTGCCAGCAGTTTTGGGGTCCCCGGCTACGAGCAGTACTTC. The whole variable domain, remainder taken from reference TRBV28 and TRBJ2-7, is DVKVTQSSRYLVKRTGEKVFLECVQDMDHENMFWYRQDPGLGLRLIYFSYDVKMKEKGDIPEGYSVSREKKERFSLILESASTNQTSMYLCASSFGVPGYEQYFGPGTRLTVT.

This chain joins TRBV6-6 and TRBJ2-5; 11 bases agree with TRBD2. The CDR3 contains 13 residues. Germline loops: CDR1 MNHNY, CDR2 SVGAGI (reference sequence). Trimming at V came to 6 bases and at J to 3 bases, leaving 0 bases not matched to a gene. The chain's CDR3 is CASRLAGEETQYF. Here the CDR3 DNA reads TGTGCCAGCAGACTAGCGGGGGAAGAGACCCAGTACTTC.

The rearrangement links TRBV11-1 to TRBJ2-5, with D possibly TRBD1 on 6 matching bases. The V gene's germline CDR1 is SGHAT and CDR2 FQDESV (reference sequence). The CDR3 has 12 amino acids. Trimming took off 6 bases at V and 5 bases at J, with 10 bases between the two ends. The CDR3 DNA follows: TGTGCCAGCAGTGGGGGCGGGGAGACCCAGTACTTC. This translates into CASSGGGETQYF.

The V and J genes are TRBV29-1 and TRBJ2-3; possible D gene TRBD1, 6 bases. This CDR3 contains 13 residues. Trimming removed 3 bases from V and 4 bases from J, with 11 bases in between. Germline CDR1 and CDR2: SQVTM and ANQGSEA. The CDR3 is CSVDEAGADTQYF. In nucleotides, the CDR3 is TGCAGCGTTGACGAGGCAGGGGCAGATACGCAGTATTTT.

This clone has just one count. This chain connects TRBV4-1 to TRBJ2-3, with D perhaps matching TRBD2 (6 bases). The CDR3 is 13 amino acids. V lost 4 bases to trimming and J lost 6 bases, with 11 bases between them. Germline loops: CDR1 MGHRA, CDR2 YSYEKL. The CDR3 sequence is CASSPGGGDTQYF. CDR3 nucleotide sequence: TGCGCCAGCAGCCCCGGTGGAGGGGATACGCAGTATTTT.